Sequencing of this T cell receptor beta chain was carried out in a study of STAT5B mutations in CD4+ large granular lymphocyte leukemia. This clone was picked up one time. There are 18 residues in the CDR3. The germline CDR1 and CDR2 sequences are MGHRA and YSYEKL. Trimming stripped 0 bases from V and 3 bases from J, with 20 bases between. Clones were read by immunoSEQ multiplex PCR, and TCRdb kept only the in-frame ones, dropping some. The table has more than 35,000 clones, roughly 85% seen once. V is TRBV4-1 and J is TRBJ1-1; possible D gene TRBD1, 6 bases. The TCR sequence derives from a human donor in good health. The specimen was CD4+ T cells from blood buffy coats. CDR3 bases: TGCGCCAGCAGCCAAGATTTCGGGGGCACTGGGTCGGACACTGAAGCTTTCTTT. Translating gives CASSQDFGGTGSDTEAFF.